Shown below are 18 T cell receptor beta chains from a single sample sequenced in a study of blood T cell repertoires in COVID-19. The data were produced by immunoSEQ multiplex PCR, yet TCRdb's version contains in-frame clones alone and is incomplete. The sample records under 75,000 clones, approximately 80% being singletons. What was sequenced was peripheral blood. Receptors were obtained from an older man who had recovered from COVID-19.

V is TRBV5-1 and J is TRBJ2-7; a possible D gene is TRBD2 (7 bases). Trimming removed 0 bases at V and 5 bases at J, with 15 bases between. This CDR3 region has 15 residues. From germline, CDR1 is SGHRS and CDR2 YFSETQ. DNA of the CDR3: TGCGCCAGCAGCTTGGCGGCGGGGGCCAACAACGAGCAGTACTTC. This sequence encodes CASSLAAGANNEQYF.

This sequence joins TRBV27 and TRBJ2-2; TRBD1 is a possible D gene (8 bases). CDR3 size: 13 residues. CDR1 and CDR2 from the germline V gene are MNHEY and SMNVEV (reference sequence). With 6 bases removed from V and 6 bases from J, the gap between germline ends came to 11 bases. This chain's CDR3 is CASSTGGAGELFF. The CDR3 region has the DNA TGTGCCAGCAGCACAGGGGGGGCCGGGGAGCTGTTTTTT.

The V call is TRBV4-3, the J call TRBJ2-2; 9 nucleotides agree with TRBD2. The ends lost 0 bases at V and 4 bases at J; junction bases unmatched: 12. Germline V CDR1 and CDR2: LGHNA, YSLEER. CDR3 length: 19 residues. The CDR3 spells CASSQDDSGSPGGTGELFF. CDR3 sequence (DNA): TGCGCCAGCAGCCAAGATGATAGCGGGAGTCCTGGTGGCACCGGGGAGCTGTTTTTT.

The chain recombines TRBV7-2 with TRBJ1-4; TRBD1 matches at 7 bases. The CDR3 length is 15 residues. V trimming: 4 bases; J trimming: 5 bases; junction bases outside the gene matches: 7. CDR1 and CDR2 from the germline V gene are SGHTA and FQGNSA. The CDR3 nucleotides are TGTGCCAGCAGCTCAAACAGGGGACACAATGAAAAACTGTTTTTT. This translates into CASSSNRGHNEKLFF.

The genes are TRBV6-5 and TRBJ2-1; D uncertain. Per the germline V gene, CDR1 is MNHEY and CDR2 is SVGAGI. V lost 0 bases and J lost 1, with 10 bases in between. CDR3 length equals 16 residues. CDR3 amino acids: CASSYSWQVSYNEQFF. CDR3 bases: TGTGCCAGCAGTTACTCGTGGCAGGTTTCCTACAATGAGCAGTTCTTC.

This chain links TRBV5-1 with TRBJ2-2; TRBD1 matches at 9 bases. This CDR3 is 17 amino acids long. Germline values: CDR1 SGHRS, CDR2 YFSETQ. Trimming took 4 bases from V and 5 from J; bases not matched to a gene: 12. CDR3 residues: CASSPLPGQGGTGELFF. CDR3 nucleotide sequence: TGCGCCAGCAGCCCATTGCCGGGACAGGGAGGGACCGGGGAGCTGTTTTTT.

This clone came up a few times. The chain carries TRBV18 and TRBJ2-5, with D possibly TRBD2 on 5 matching bases. Trimming left V 5 bases short and J 1 base short, with 14 bases between. This CDR3 region has 15 residues. Germline CDR1 is KGHSH and CDR2 is LQKENI. CDR3: CASSAPGGLQETQYF. In nucleotides, the CDR3 is TGTGCCAGCTCAGCCCCCGGAGGTCTCCAAGAGACCCAGTACTTC.

This chain connects TRBV7-9 to TRBJ2-7; perhaps TRBD2 as D (6 bases). V gave up 2 bases and J gave up 4 bases, with 9 bases separating them. Germline-derived CDR1 and CDR2 are SEHNR and FQNEAQ (reference sequence). This CDR3 contains 13 residues. The CDR3 loop reads CASSLSGRYEQYF. The CDR3 DNA is TGTGCCAGCAGCTTATCAGGGAGGTACGAGCAGTACTTC.

This clone has a handful of counts. This chain links TRBV6-2 or TRBV6-3 with TRBJ1-2; D is possibly TRBD1 (5 bases). Trimming took 4 bases from V and 5 from J, leaving 17 bases between them. The CDR3 has 15 amino acids. The germline V gene encodes CDR1 MNHEY and CDR2 SVGEGT. The CDR3 DNA follows: TGTGCCAGCAGTTCGGCGGGGGAGTCGGGATATGGCTACACCTTC. Translation: CASSSAGESGYGYTF.

This clone was seen repeatedly, ten times or more. This rearrangement joins TRBV28 to TRBJ1-5; 8 bases line up with TRBD1. The germline CDR1 and CDR2 sequences are MDHEN and SYDVKM. After removal of 6 bases from V and 6 bases from J, the junction contained 7 bases not matched to a gene. The CDR3 extends over 14 amino acids. The CDR3 nucleotides are TGTGCCAGCAGAACTCAGGGGGCCGGTCAGCCCCAGCATTTT. Amino acids: CASRTQGAGQPQHF.

This chain connects TRBV4-2 to TRBJ2-7, with TRBD2 matching 10 bases. With 0 bases clipped from V and 0 bases from J, the junction kept 5 bases outside the gene matches. The CDR3 consists of 17 residues. In germline, CDR1 is LGHNA, CDR2 YNFKEQ. The CDR3, as DNA: TGTGCCAGCAGCCAAGAGTATAGCGGGGGGAGCTCCTACGAGCAGTACTTC. Translating it yields CASSQEYSGGSSYEQYF.

The chain uses TRBV27 and TRBJ1-2; weak D call: TRBD1 (5 bases). The germline V and J ends were trimmed by 5 bases and 5 bases, with 9 bases remaining between them. The germline CDR1 and CDR2 sequences are MNHEY and SMNVEV (reference sequence). The CDR3 is 12 residues long. The CDR3 sequence is CASSKEGYGYTF. The CDR3 DNA sequence: TGTGCCAGCAGTAAGGAGGGGTATGGCTACACCTTC.

This chain joins TRBV27 and TRBJ2-1; no firm D call. Germline assignment: CDR1 MNHEY and CDR2 SMNVEV (reference sequence). V gave up 2 bases and J gave up 0 bases, with 5 bases separating them. The CDR3 consists of 14 residues. For the CDR3, the DNA is TGTGCCAGCAGTTTAACGAGCTCCTACAATGAGCAGTTCTTC. It encodes CASSLTSSYNEQFF.

V usage is TRBV29-1 and J usage is TRBJ2-2; 8 positions match TRBD1. The trim removed 6 bases at V and 7 bases at J, leaving 10 bases unmatched. This CDR3 contains 14 residues. Germline V gene data show CDR1 as SQVTM and CDR2 as ANQGSEA. The CDR3: CSVRPDRADGELFF. Here the CDR3 DNA reads TGCAGCGTCAGGCCGGACAGGGCGGACGGGGAGCTGTTTTTT.

Many counts were recorded for this clone. The rearrangement links TRBV9 to TRBJ2-2; D unresolved. This CDR3 is 14 amino acids long. From germline, CDR1 is SGDLS and CDR2 YYNGEE. V lost 3 bases and J 6 bases, leaving 12 bases between the germline ends. The CDR3 protein is CASSAQPYAGELFF. The CDR3 DNA is TGTGCCAGCAGCGCCCAACCCTATGCCGGGGAGCTGTTTTTT.

This clone was counted a single time. This sequence joins TRBV30 and TRBJ2-1; TRBD1 aligns across 7 bases. The CDR3 extends over 14 amino acids. The V segment lost 3 bases and the J segment 4 bases; nucleotides outside the gene matches: 6. Germline lookup yields CDR1 GTSNPN and CDR2 SVGIG (reference sequence). The CDR3: CAWRNRGEYNEQFF. In DNA form, the CDR3 reads TGTGCCTGGAGGAACAGGGGCGAGTACAATGAGCAGTTCTTC.

CDR3 DNA: TGTGCCTGGAACCCCCAAGGGAGGGATGGCTACACCTTC. Translated, it gives CAWNPQGRDGYTF. The chain uses TRBV30 and TRBJ1-2; D gene uncertain. CDR3 length: 13 amino acids. Germline CDR1 GTSNPN, CDR2 SVGIG (reference sequence). V lost 4 bases and J lost 6, with 15 bases in between.

This CDR3 reads CASIPSGMETDTQYF. In DNA form, the CDR3 reads TGCGCCAGCATCCCCTCAGGGATGGAAACAGATACGCAGTATTTT. The chain combines TRBV5-1 with TRBJ2-3; possibly TRBD1 for D (5 bases). The V end was cut by 6 bases, the J end by 3 bases, with 17 bases between. The germline gives CDR1 SGHRS, CDR2 YFSETQ. The length of the CDR3 is 15 residues.